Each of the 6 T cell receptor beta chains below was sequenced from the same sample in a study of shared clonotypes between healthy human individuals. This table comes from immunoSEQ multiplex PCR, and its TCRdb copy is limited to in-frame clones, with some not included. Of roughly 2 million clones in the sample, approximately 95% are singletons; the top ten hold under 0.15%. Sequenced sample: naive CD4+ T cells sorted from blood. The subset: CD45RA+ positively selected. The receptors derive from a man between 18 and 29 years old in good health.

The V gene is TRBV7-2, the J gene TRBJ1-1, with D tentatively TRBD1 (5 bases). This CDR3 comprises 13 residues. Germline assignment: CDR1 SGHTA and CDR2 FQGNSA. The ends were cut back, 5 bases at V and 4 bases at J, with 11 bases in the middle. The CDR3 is CASSIRGSTEAFF. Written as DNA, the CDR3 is TGTGCCAGCAGCATTAGGGGTAGCACTGAAGCTTTCTTT.

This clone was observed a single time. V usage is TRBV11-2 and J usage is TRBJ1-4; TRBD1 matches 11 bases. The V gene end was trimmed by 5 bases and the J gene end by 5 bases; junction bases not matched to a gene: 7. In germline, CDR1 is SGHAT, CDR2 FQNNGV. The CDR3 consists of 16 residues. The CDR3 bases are TGTGCCAGCAGCCCAAGGACAGGGGGCCTCAATGAAAAACTGTTTTTT. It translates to CASSPRTGGLNEKLFF.

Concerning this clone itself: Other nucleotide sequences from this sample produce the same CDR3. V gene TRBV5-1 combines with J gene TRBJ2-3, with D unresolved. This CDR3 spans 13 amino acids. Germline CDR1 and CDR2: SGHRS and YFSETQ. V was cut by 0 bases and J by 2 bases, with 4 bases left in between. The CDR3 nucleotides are TGCGCCAGCAGCTTGGGGACCACAGATACGCAGTATTTT. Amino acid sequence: CASSLGTTDTQYF.

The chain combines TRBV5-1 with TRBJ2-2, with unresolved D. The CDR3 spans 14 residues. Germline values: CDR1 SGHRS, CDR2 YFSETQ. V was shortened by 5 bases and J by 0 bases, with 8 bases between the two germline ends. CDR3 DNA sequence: TGCGCCAGCAGACGAGAGACGAACACCGGGGAGCTGTTTTTT. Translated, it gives CASRRETNTGELFF.

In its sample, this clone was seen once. Written as DNA, the CDR3 is TGTGCCAGCAGCCAGCAGGGACATGCTGAAGCTTTCTTT. Amino acids: CASSQQGHAEAFF. The genes are TRBV2 and TRBJ1-1, with D tentatively TRBD1 (6 bases). Germline V lookup: CDR1 SNHLY, CDR2 FYNNEI. The germline V and J ends were trimmed by 6 bases and 6 bases, with 14 bases remaining between them. This CDR3 comprises 13 residues.

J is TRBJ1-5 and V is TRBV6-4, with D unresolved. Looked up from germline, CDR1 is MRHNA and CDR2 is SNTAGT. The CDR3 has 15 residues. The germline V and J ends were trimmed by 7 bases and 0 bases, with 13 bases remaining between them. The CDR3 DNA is TGTGCCAGCAAGCCACAACCAAATAGCAATCAGCCCCAGCATTTT. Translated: CASKPQPNSNQPQHF.